This TCR beta chain came from a study of shared clonotypes between healthy human individuals (dated by TCRdb to between 2020 and 2021). About the study as a whole: Three men and two women, aged 18 to 49 years, made up the cohort. Per donor, three plates each were used for CD4 naive and CD4 memory, two for CD8 naive, and one for CD8 memory. The study deeply sequenced blood TCR repertoires of about five healthy adults to estimate repertoire size and the extent of clonotype sharing between individuals. Libraries were prepared and TCR repertoires were sequenced by different laboratories using diverse techniques, in order to increase sequencing depth and limit assay-specific biases. Per donor, leukapheresis produced somewhere between about 0.94 and 9.5 billion PBMCs.

CDR1 SNHLY and CDR2 FYNNEI are derived from the germline V gene. Counted from cysteine to phenylalanine, this CDR3 has 18 amino acids. Only CDR3 DNA is held: 54 bases, read in frame from base 1. V lost 5 bases and J lost 0 bases, and the count of bases not matched to a germline gene is 9. Healthy HIV-negative adults with no recently reported acute infections or vaccinations were included as donors. All donors were Caucasian adults living in Nashville, Tennessee, USA. Magnetic negative selection was used to enrich CD4+ T cells, after which naive cells were positively selected on CD45RA and the negative fraction became the memory subset. After blood collection by leukapheresis, PBMCs were isolated using Ficoll-Histopaque density gradient centrifugation and then cryopreserved in the vapor phase of liquid nitrogen. Purity and quantity of every magnetically sorted T cell population were checked by analytical flow cytometry. Genomic DNA was isolated from each sorted fraction and quantified by UV absorbance on a Nanodrop 2000c.

Using the deep immunoSEQ assay, multiplex PCR amplified TCR CDR3 regions from genomic DNA. Extracted genomic DNA from each cell subset was spread evenly across all wells of several immunoSEQ 96-well plates, with each plate serving as a replicate. Each replicate PCR for sorted subsets received approximately 200 ng genomic DNA, equal to about 30,000 T cell genomes. Purified libraries were measured with a Qubit 3.0 fluorometer, size-checked on a Bioanalyzer 2100, and measured again with the KAPA Library Quantification kit. Every immunoSEQ 96-well plate was sequenced on a separate single-read 150-cycle Illumina NextSeq 550 flow cell. Regarding the original processing steps: Because the immunoSEQ output held only junctional sequences and lacked quality scores, the filtering could not match the filtering applied to full-length reads. Sequences were annotated with PyIR, a Python wrapper for IgBLAST v1.9, using IMGT germline references to assign V/J genes and CDR3. Any read was removed if the V/J assignment was weak (E-value above 1e-6), the CDR3 was missing, or the read contained stop codons, out-of-frame junctions, or ambiguous translated residues. V3J clonotypes were defined as sequences sharing the same inferred V gene, J gene, and CDR3 amino acid sequence. Percentage overlap between repertoires was computed as shared unique clonotypes divided by the size of the smaller repertoire. Three approaches were used to assess repertoire richness: RTK rarefaction, the Chao1 estimator, and Recon v2.1 estimates of unobserved clonotypes. For all TCRbeta clonotypes obtained by the gDNA method from four donors, generation probabilities were computed with OLGA. TCRdb provides this immuneACCESS table in a form limited to in-frame rearrangements. Some clones are lacking; in checked studies, under half of them reflect an unresolved V gene, and why the rest are absent is not known. V, J and clone size are taken as reported in that table, and D and trimming were inferred from the DNA itself. Recorded for this sample are around 2.5 million clones; over 85% of them occurred a single time. The ten largest clones represent about 0.38% of the sample.

The paper's findings and limits, for the study overall: Larger estimated clonotype richness was generally found for naive subsets than for memory subsets. Because the study included a small number of donors, the genetic and exposure-history diversity represented was limited. Based on pairwise subsampling, the degree of clonotype sharing among donors was expected to be affected by sequencing depth. Clonotypes shared by all four sorted-subset donors showed higher generation probabilities than non-shared clonotypes. When four donors were compared, the shared fraction of clonotypes was 5% to 6.5% for naive CD4, 3.5% to 4% for naive CD8, 2% to 2.5% for memory CD4, and about 0.36% for memory CD8. Only blood was sampled, and tissue TCR repertoires likely differ from those in blood. Even with the large sequencing depth, rarefaction of the sorted-subset datasets indicated that sequencing was incomplete.

On this clone: The target of this receptor is not known. Per-nucleotide qualities are absent, and no much larger clonotype sits a single base away.

Recombination joined TRBV2 with TRBJ2-6; a stretch of 8 junction bases matches TRBD2. The TCR was taken from a man aged 18 to 29 in good health. Some clones in this sample may be carry-over from other donors' samples. Source material: naive CD4+ T cells from PBMCs. Per the publication, the cell subset or site label means: CD45RA+ positively selected. The CDR3 is CASSLLGGLGSGANVLTF. The nucleotides read TGTGCCAGCAGTCTACTTGGGGGACTAGGCTCTGGGGCCAACGTCCTGACTTTC.